This T cell receptor (beta chain) was identified in a study of blood T cell repertoires in COVID-19. V dropped 5 bases and J dropped 7 bases, with 18 bases sitting between them. The CDR3 has 15 residues. Germline assignment: CDR1 SGHKS and CDR2 YYEKEE (reference sequence). Clones were read by immunoSEQ multiplex PCR, and TCRdb kept only the in-frame ones, dropping some. The table records approximately 300,000 clones, about 83% of them present only once. The chain uses TRBV5-5 and TRBJ1-4; D gene unclear. The sequenced sample consisted of peripheral blood. This receptor was obtained from a woman aged 45-65 years with acute or convalescent COVID-19. This chain's CDR3 is CASSFQAGVGEKLFF. The CDR3, as DNA: TGTGCCAGCAGTTTCCAAGCGGGCGTAGGTGAAAAACTGTTTTTT.